This T cell receptor (beta chain) is drawn from a study of OX40 agonist ivuxolimab in advanced cancers. Turning to the study itself: The treatment was a fully human IgG2 OX40 agonist, ivuxolimab.

Patients had blood sampled at baseline and again on cycle 4 day 1 and cycle 7 day 1. Broader study findings: CD4+ and CD8+ blood T cells expanded clonally by week 6 at 0.1 to 3.0 mg/kg.

Germline V gene sequence: CDR1 SGHAT, CDR2 FQNNGV. The CDR3 covers 13 residues. Trimming removed 5 bases from V and 9 bases from J; junction bases left unmatched: 7. This clone has only a few counts. The target antigen is unknown. Profiling relied on immunoSEQ multiplex PCR, and the TCRdb table lists in-frame clones only, not all of them. The profile covers roughly 54,000 clones, with around four fifths appearing a single time and 1.2% taken by the ten largest. The source is an adult with an advanced solid tumor such as melanoma, head and neck, liver or kidney cancer. The chain recombines TRBV11-2 with TRBJ1-2, with 9 nucleotides matching TRBD1. Here the sequenced sample was CD4+ or CD8+ T cells sorted from blood, taken in a trial of the OX40 agonist ivuxolimab. The CDR3 is CASSPRDRDRYTF. The CDR3 DNA sequence: TGTGCCAGCAGCCCGAGGGACAGGGATCGCTACACCTTC. Looking up the rest from reference TRBV11-2 and TRBJ1-2 gives the full variable domain: EAGVAQSPRYKIIEKRQSVAFWCNPISGHATLYWYQQILGQGPKLLIQFQNNGVVDDSQLPKDRFSAERLKGVDSTLKIQPAKLEDSAVYLCASSPRDRDRYTFGSGTRLTVV.